The clone carrying this T cell receptor (beta chain) has just a few counts. One entry per CDR3 protein results from TCRdb running MiXCR on the 5' RACE reads. The sample contains roughly 510,000 distinct CDR3 sequences, roughly 17% of which appear only once. The CDR3 covers 15 residues. CDR1 and CDR2 from the germline V gene are LNHNV and YYDKDF (reference sequence). The junction had 9 bases not matched to a gene; V was cut back by 5 bases and J by 7 bases. The data originate from a study of T-cell memory formation after mild COVID-19. Study background: Among the donors, TCR clusters were largely specific to each donor.

The sample taken for sequencing was PBMCs or a T cell subset sorted from them (not recorded which). The chain joins TRBV15 to TRBJ2-2; TRBD2 aligns across 8 bases. This sequence was found in an adult woman who had mild COVID-19 (a few samples of this study predate the infection). Cell type and time point are not known. The CDR3 DNA is TGTGCCACCAGCGCGCAAAGCGGGGGAGGCGGGGAGCTGTTTTTT. Protein product: CATSAQSGGGGELFF.